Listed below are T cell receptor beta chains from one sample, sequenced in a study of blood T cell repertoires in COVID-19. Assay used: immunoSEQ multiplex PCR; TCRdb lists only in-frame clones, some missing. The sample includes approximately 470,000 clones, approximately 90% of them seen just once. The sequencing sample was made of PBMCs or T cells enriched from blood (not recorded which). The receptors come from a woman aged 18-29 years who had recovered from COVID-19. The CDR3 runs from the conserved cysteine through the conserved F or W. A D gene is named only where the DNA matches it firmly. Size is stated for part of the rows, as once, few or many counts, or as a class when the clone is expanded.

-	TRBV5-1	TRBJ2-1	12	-	CASSFKAAEQFF	TGCGCCAGCAGCTTTAAAGCGGCTGAGCAGTTCTTC
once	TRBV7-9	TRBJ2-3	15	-	CASSLRYVGADTQYF	TGTGCCAGCAGCTTAAGATACGTCGGAGCAGATACGCAGTATTTT
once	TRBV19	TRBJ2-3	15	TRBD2	CASRGLADSTDTQYF	TGTGCCAGTAGGGGGCTAGCGGATAGCACAGATACGCAGTATTTT
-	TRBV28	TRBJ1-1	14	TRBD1	CASSQQGADTEAFF	TGTGCCAGCAGCCAACAGGGGGCTGACACTGAAGCTTTCTTT
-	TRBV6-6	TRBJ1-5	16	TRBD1	CASSPDRGNSNQPQHF	TGTGCCAGCAGTCCCGACAGGGGCAATAGCAATCAGCCCCAGCATTTT
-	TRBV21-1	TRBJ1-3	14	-	CGGRGGLSGNTIYF	TGCGGGGGGAGGGGTGGCCTCTCTGGAAACACCATATATTTT
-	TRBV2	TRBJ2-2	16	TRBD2	CASRARTSGGSGELFF	TGTGCCAGCAGGGCCAGAACTAGCGGGGGCTCCGGGGAGCTGTTTTTT
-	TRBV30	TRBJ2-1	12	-	CAWSERLGEQFF	TGTGCCTGGAGTGAGCGCCTAGGCGAGCAGTTCTTC
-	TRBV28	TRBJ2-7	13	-	CASRTEATYEQYF	TGTGCCAGCAGGACAGAAGCCACCTACGAGCAGTACTTC
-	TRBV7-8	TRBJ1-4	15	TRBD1	CASSWGQGPYEKLFF	TGTGCCAGCAGTTGGGGACAGGGGCCGTATGAAAAACTGTTTTTT
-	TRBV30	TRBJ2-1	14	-	CAWSGLSTVNEQFF	TGTGCCTGGAGTGGGCTTTCGACAGTCAATGAGCAGTTCTTC
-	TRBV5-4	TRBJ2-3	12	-	CASSPSTDTQYF	TGTGCCAGCAGCCCAAGCACAGATACGCAGTATTTT
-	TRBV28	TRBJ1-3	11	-	CASTPGDTIYF	TGTGCCAGCACCCCGGGGGACACCATATATTTT
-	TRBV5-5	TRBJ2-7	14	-	CASSLSGISYEQYF	TGTGCCAGCAGCTTAAGTGGCATCTCCTACGAGCAGTACTTC
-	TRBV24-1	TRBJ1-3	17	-	CATSDSTGQKTGNTIYF	TGTGCCACCAGTGATTCAACTGGACAGAAAACTGGAAACACCATATATTTT
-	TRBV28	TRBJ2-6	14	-	CASSSLSGANVLTF	TGTGCCAGCAGTTCCCTCTCTGGGGCCAACGTCCTGACTTTC
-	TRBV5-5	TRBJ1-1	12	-	CASSLVGTGAFF	TGTGCCAGCAGCTTGGTCGGTACAGGAGCTTTCTTT
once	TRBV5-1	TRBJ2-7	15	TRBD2	CASSLMAGGSYEQYF	TGCGCCAGCAGCTTAATGGCGGGGGGCTCCTACGAGCAGTACTTC
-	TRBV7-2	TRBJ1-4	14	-	CASSSSGANEKLFF	TGTGCCAGCAGCTCTTCCGGGGCTAATGAAAAACTGTTTTTT
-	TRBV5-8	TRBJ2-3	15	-	CASSLLRTASDTQYF	TGTGCCAGCAGCTTACTGAGGACAGCCTCAGATACGCAGTATTTT
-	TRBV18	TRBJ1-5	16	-	CASSPRIGVSNQPQHF	TGTGCCAGCTCACCACGGATAGGGGTTTCCAATCAGCCCCAGCATTTT
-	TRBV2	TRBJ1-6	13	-	CASTRAGNSPLHF	TGTGCCAGCACGAGGGCTGGGAATTCACCCCTCCACTTT
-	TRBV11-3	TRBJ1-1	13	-	CASSLDLGSPGFF	TGTGCCAGCAGCTTAGATCTTGGCAGCCCGGGTTTCTTT
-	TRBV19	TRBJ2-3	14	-	CASSAGQSTDTQYF	TGTGCCAGTAGTGCGGGACAGAGCACAGATACGCAGTATTTT
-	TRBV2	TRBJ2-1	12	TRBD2	CASNGGAREQFF	TGTGCCTCAAACGGGGGGGCGAGGGAGCAGTTCTTC
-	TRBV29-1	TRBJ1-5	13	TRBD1	CSVLTGGNQPQHF	TGCAGCGTTCTGACAGGGGGCAATCAGCCCCAGCATTTT
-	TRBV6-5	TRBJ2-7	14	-	CASSLGVQEWEQYF	TGTGCCAGCAGCCTCGGGGTGCAGGAGTGGGAGCAGTACTTC
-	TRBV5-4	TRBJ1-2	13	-	CASSSGQNYGYTF	TGTGCCAGCAGTTCCGGACAGAACTATGGCTACACCTTC
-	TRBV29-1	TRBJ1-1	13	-	CSVHGHYYTEAFF	TGCAGCGTCCACGGACATTATTACACTGAAGCTTTCTTT
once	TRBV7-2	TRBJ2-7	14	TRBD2	CASSSLAGGYEQYF	TGTGCCAGCAGTTCCCTAGCGGGGGGGTACGAGCAGTACTTC
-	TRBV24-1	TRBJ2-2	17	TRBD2	CATSATSGGAETGELFF	TGTGCCACCAGTGCCACTAGCGGGGGGGCCGAAACCGGGGAGCTGTTTTTT
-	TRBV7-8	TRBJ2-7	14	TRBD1	CASSLVPGDRRKYF	TGTGCCAGCAGCTTAGTTCCAGGGGACAGAAGGAAGTACTTC
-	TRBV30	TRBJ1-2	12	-	CARAVSNYGYTF	TGTGCCCGAGCTGTATCTAACTATGGCTACACCTTC
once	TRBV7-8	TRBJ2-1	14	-	CASSLTFRVGEQFF	TGTGCCAGCAGCTTAACGTTCAGGGTAGGTGAGCAGTTCTTC
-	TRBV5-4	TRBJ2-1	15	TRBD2	CASSLTLAGVDEQFF	TGTGCCAGCAGCTTGACACTAGCGGGGGTAGATGAGCAGTTCTTC
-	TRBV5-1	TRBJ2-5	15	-	CASSPPGAFRETQYF	TGCGCCAGCAGCCCCCCAGGGGCCTTCCGGGAGACCCAGTACTTC
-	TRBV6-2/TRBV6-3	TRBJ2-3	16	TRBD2	CASSPTSGSGTDTQYF	TGTGCCAGCAGCCCTACTAGCGGGAGCGGCACAGATACGCAGTATTTT
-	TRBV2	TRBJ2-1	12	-	CASRTQGKEQFF	TGTGCCAGCAGGACACAGGGAAAGGAGCAGTTCTTC
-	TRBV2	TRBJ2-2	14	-	CASLRDLSTGELFF	TGTGCCAGCCTCCGGGACTTATCCACCGGGGAGCTGTTTTTT
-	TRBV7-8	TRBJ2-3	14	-	CASSRGAVTDTQYF	TGTGCCAGCAGCCGAGGAGCGGTAACAGATACGCAGTATTTT
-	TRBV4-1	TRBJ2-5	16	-	CASSPFKGLARETQYF	TGCGCCAGCAGCCCCTTTAAAGGGCTAGCGAGGGAGACCCAGTACTTC
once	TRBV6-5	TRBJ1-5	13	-	CASKEGGGQPQHF	TGTGCCAGCAAGGAGGGTGGCGGTCAGCCCCAGCATTTT
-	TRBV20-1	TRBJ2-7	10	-	CSAASYEQYF	TGCAGTGCCGCGTCCTACGAGCAGTACTTC
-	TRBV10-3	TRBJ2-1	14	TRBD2	CAISEGQERGEQFF	TGTGCCATCAGTGAGGGTCAGGAGCGGGGTGAGCAGTTCTTC
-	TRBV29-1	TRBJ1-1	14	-	CSVARTAGGTEAFF	TGCAGCGTTGCGCGGACGGCCGGGGGCACTGAAGCTTTCTTT
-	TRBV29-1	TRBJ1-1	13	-	CSVQGHPNTEAFF	TGCAGCGTACAGGGACACCCAAACACTGAAGCTTTCTTT
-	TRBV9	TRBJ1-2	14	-	CASSPGQSFYGYTF	TGTGCCAGCAGCCCCGGACAGTCTTTCTATGGCTACACCTTC
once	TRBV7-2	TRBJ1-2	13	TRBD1	CASSFPDRGGYTF	TGTGCCAGCAGCTTCCCGGACAGGGGAGGCTACACCTTC
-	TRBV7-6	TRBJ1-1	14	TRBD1	CASSLLQGATEAFF	TGTGCCAGCAGCTTACTACAGGGGGCCACTGAAGCTTTCTTT
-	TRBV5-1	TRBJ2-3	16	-	CASSLDVSGSTDTQYF	TGCGCCAGCAGCTTGGACGTATCGGGGAGCACAGATACGCAGTATTTT
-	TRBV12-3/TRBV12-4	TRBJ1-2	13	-	CASSFRGRDGYTF	TGTGCCAGCAGTTTTCGAGGGCGGGATGGCTACACCTTC
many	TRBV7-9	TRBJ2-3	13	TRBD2	CASSPGLEDTQYF	TGTGCCAGCAGCCCGGGACTAGAGGATACGCAGTATTTT
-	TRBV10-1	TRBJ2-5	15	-	CASSAGATGGETQYF	TGCGCCAGCAGTGCTGGGGCCACCGGGGGAGAGACCCAGTACTTC
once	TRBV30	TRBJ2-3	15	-	CAWEVTGSLMDTQYF	TGTGCCTGGGAGGTGACAGGCTCCCTAATGGATACGCAGTATTTT
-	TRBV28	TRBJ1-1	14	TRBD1	CASSWTGGLAEAFF	TGTGCCAGCAGTTGGACAGGGGGCTTGGCTGAAGCTTTCTTT